This T cell receptor (beta chain) was documented in a study of regulatory T cells in long-lasting Graves disease. Findings and caveats of the study: The study examined only peripheral blood, not thyroid tissue. The study found lower TCR diversity in persistent Graves' patients than in newly diagnosed ones. Under persistent disease, TRBV28, TRBJ1-2 and TRBJ2-5 were used preferentially.

Remarks on this clonotype: Antigen: not known.

The V end was cut by 6 bases, the J end by 2 bases, with 14 bases between. The CDR3 contains 14 residues. Germline CDR1 reads SGHTA; CDR2 reads FQGTGA. Construction of the TCR beta libraries employed iRepertoire HTBI primers in conjunction with Arm-PCR of CDR3 regions. TCRdb analysed the multiplex PCR reads with MiXCR anew, one entry per CDR3 protein. Counted here are about 290,000 distinct CDR3 sequences, roughly a fifth occurring once; the ten biggest clones make up 45% to 70%. Time point meaning: persistent/refractory GD, antithyroid drugs over 5 years with positive TRAb. The TCR library used RNA extracted from PBMCs. An endocrinology department in Xi'an, China, supplied the patients.

The sequencing used peripheral blood mononuclear cells (PBMCs), collected when the disease was refractory, from a patient treated with antithyroid drugs. This receptor was identified in a female donor with Graves disease. J is TRBJ2-7 and V is TRBV7-3; D may be TRBD1 or TRBD2 (5 bases each). The CDR3 loop is CASRGEPPPYEQYF. CDR3 bases: TGTGCCAGCAGGGGGGAACCACCCCCCTACGAGCAGTACTTC.